This record looks at one TCR beta chain sequence and its context. Its antigen is undetermined. The entry originates in a study of cytomegalovirus exposure and HLA in healthy donors. The overall study: About 180 million T cells yielded roughly 100 million unique TCR beta sequences, as an earlier analysis found. Study-wide results and caveats: Across donors, sequencing depth was assumed by presence/absence analyses to be roughly uniform.

This CDR3 comprises 14 residues. Germline V gives CDR1 PRHDT, CDR2 FYEKMQ (reference sequence). J lost 7 bases, V lost 5 bases, and 8 bases had no gene match. PCR was performed using 60 Vbeta and 13 Jbeta primers. The assay was immunoSEQ multiplex PCR, and TCRdb's table has in-frame clones only and misses some. The table has around 140,000 clones, over 80% seen once. This rearrangement joins TRBV13 to TRBJ2-1; 7 nucleotides agree with TRBD2. Sequencing was performed on PBMCs. The TCR was taken from a woman aged 25 to 39 in good health and CMV-seronegative. DNA of the CDR3: TGTGCCAGCAGCCCCCAGCGGGGTTGGAATGAGCAGTTCTTC. It translates to CASSPQRGWNEQFF.